This TCR beta chain was recorded in a study of cytomegalovirus exposure and HLA in healthy donors. The PCR was carried out with 60 Vbeta primers and 13 Jbeta primers. Method: immunoSEQ multiplex PCR; TCRdb's copy keeps in-frame clones and lacks some. Of more than 150,000 clones listed, 65% to 80% are singletons. Participants comprised healthy donors of bone marrow. This TCR came from a woman aged 45-65 years in good health and CMV-seropositive. Input material: PBMCs.

The CDR3 region has the DNA TGTGCCACCTCACAGGGGCCTACCTACGAGCAGTACTTC. Encoded protein: CATSQGPTYEQYF. The chain couples TRBV9 to TRBJ2-7, with TRBD1 matching over 7 bases. This CDR3 has 13 amino acids. V was pared by 9 bases and J by 2 bases, with 8 bases of the junction left unmatched. Germline CDR1 SGDLS, CDR2 YYNGEE. Variable domain in full (rest from reference TRBV9 and TRBJ2-7): DSGVTQTPKHLITATGQRVTLRCSPRSGDLSVYWYQQSLDQGLQFLIQYYNGEERAKGNILERFSAQQFPDLHSELNLSSLELGDSALYFCATSQGPTYEQYFGPGTRLTVT.